This T cell receptor (beta chain) is drawn from a study of beta chain features in type 1 diabetes. The wider study: The samples had 85 million to 140 million sorted cells examined in all.

cDNA synthesis used the whole RNA isolate, giving expressed TCRB sequences. The table came from immunoSEQ multiplex PCR; TCRdb's copy has only in-frame clones and leaves some out. The sample holds roughly 250,000 clones, around 20% seen once. With respect to this clone: Its specificity is not known. The germline gene is not matched at one end of the junction; a read error may be the cause.

Findings and limits, study-wide: Shorter TCRB CDR3s, moderately but significantly so, marked every one of the four CD4+ subsets in Type 1 diabetes patients.

CDR1 is MGHDK, CDR2 SYGVNS, per germline. The CDR3 loop spans 14 amino acids. The sequenced sample consisted of naive CD4+ T cells from blood. The rearrangement links TRBV25-1 to TRBJ2-7; 11 bases map to TRBD2. The clonotype originates from a woman in her 40s with type 1 diabetes. In DNA, the CDR3 is TGTGCCAGCAGTGAATCGATTAGCGGGAGGGCCTTACACTTC. It encodes CASSESISGRALHF.